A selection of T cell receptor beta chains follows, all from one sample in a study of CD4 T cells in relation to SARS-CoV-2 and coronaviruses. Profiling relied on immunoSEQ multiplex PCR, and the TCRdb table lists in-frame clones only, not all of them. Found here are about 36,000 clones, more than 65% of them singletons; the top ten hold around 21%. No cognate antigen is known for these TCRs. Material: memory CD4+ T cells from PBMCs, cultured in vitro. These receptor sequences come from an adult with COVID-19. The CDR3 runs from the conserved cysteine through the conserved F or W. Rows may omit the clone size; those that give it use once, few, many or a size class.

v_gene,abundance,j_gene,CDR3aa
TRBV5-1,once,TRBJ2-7,CASSWDADSYEQYF
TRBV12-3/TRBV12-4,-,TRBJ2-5,CASSPGQIETQYF
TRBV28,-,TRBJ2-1,CASSFWTGKSEQFF
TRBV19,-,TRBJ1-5,CASSTEDRGLRQPQHF
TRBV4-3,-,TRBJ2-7,CASSQDIPRGAGVRPYEQYF
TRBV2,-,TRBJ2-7,CASSGGLALYEQYF
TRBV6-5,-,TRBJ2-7,CASSYDGAPGEQYF
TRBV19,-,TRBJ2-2,CASSWTSGVNTGELFF
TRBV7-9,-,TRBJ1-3,CASSLRGSARSGNTIYF
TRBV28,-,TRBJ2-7,CASSQAGSSYEQYF
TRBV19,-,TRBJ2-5,CASSIAGGRETQYF
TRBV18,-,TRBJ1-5,CASSPTPGSRQPQHF